This T cell receptor (beta chain) was captured in a study of shared clonotypes between healthy human individuals. Study at large: Three CD4 naive, three CD4 memory, two CD8 naive and one CD8 memory plate were used per donor. Findings and limits, study-wide: Sampling used blood alone; tissue repertoires probably differ.

Profiling relied on immunoSEQ multiplex PCR, and the TCRdb table lists in-frame clones only, not all of them. The sample yields about 1 million clones, approximately 80% seen once. To note about this clone: Its specificity is unknown. The junction does not match germline at one end; this may be a read error.

Per germline, CDR1 SEHNR and CDR2 FQNEAQ (reference sequence). CDR3 size: 12 residues. The specimen was memory CD4+ T cells from PBMCs. Noted subset: CD45RA-negative fraction. The sequence derives from a man between 18 and 35 years old in good health. Some clones in this sample may be carry-over from other donors' samples. This rearrangement joins TRBV7-9 to TRBJ2-7; D gene ambiguous. This chain's CDR3 is CASSLGDFRSLF. CDR3 DNA sequence: TGTGCCAGCAGCTTAGGAGATTTCCGCAGTCTCTTC.